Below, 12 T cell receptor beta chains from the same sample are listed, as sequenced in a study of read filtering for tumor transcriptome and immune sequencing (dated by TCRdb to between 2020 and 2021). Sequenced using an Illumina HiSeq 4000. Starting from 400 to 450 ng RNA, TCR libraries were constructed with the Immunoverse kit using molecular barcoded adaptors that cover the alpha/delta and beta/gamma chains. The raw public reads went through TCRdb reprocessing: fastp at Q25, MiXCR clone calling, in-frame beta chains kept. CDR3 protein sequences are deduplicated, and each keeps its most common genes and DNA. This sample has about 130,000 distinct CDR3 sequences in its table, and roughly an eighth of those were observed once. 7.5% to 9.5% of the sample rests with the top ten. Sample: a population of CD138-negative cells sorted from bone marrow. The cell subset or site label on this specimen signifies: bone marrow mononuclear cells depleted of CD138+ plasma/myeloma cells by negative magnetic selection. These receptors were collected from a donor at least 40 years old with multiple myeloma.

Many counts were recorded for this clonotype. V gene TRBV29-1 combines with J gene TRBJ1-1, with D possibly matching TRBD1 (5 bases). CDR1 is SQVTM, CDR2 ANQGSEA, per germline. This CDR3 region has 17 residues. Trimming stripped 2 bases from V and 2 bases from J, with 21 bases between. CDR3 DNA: TGCAGCGTTGAACTGGGGGAAGAGGGGATACTTAACACTGAAGCTTTCTTT. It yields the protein CSVELGEEGILNTEAFF.

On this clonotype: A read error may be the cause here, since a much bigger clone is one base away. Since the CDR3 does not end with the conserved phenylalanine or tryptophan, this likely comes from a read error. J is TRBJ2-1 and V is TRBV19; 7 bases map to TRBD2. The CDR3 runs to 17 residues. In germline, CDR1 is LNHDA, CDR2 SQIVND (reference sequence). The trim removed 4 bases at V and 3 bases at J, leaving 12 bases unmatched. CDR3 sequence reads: CASSSTGVAGLYNEQFL. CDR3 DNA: TGTGCCAGTAGTAGCACGGGAGTAGCGGGCCTCTACAATGAGCAGTTCCTC.

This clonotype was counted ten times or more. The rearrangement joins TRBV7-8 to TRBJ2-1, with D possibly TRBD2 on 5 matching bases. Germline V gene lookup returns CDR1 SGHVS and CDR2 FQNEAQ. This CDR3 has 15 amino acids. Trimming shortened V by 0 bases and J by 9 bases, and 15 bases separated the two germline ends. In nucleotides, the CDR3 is TGTGCCAGCAGCTTAGCGGGAAGGGCGGGCGGTGAGCAGTTCTTC. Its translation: CASSLAGRAGGEQFF.

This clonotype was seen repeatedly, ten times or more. The CDR3 DNA is TGTGCCAGCAGTTCCTACCCACCCCCAGAAGGCAATGAGCAGTTCTTC. Translation gives CASSSYPPPEGNEQFF. The chain recombines TRBV6-6 with TRBJ2-1; D is uncertain. This CDR3 is 16 amino acids long. Germline loops: CDR1 MNHNY, CDR2 SVGAGI (reference sequence). V was trimmed by 4 bases and J by 6 bases, leaving 19 bases between them.

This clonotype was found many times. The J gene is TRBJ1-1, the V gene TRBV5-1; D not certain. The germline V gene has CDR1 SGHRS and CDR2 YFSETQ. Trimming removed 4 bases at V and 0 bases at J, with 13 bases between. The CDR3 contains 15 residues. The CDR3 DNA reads TGCGCCAGCAGCCCGGACTCGGGAATGAACACTGAAGCTTTCTTT. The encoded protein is CASSPDSGMNTEAFF.

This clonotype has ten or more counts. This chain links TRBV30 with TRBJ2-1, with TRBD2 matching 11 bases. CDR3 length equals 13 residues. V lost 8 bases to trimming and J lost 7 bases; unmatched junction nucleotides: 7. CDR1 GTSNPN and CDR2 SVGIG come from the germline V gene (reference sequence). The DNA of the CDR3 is TGTGCCCAGGGGCTAGCGGGAGGAAATGAGCAGTTCTTC. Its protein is CAQGLAGGNEQFF.

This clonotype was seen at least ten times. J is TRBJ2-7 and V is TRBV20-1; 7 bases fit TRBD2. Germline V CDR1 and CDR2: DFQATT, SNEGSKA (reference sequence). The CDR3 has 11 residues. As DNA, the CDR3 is TGCAAACCCGGGGAGGGCTACGAGCAGTACTTC. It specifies CKPGEGYEQYF.

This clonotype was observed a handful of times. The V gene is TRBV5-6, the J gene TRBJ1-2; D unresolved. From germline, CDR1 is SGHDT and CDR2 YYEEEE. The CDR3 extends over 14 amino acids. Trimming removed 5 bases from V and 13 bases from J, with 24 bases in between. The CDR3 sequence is CASSSNAPLIGGTF. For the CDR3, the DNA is TGTGCCAGCAGTTCGAACGCGCCCCTTATTGGAGGCACCTTC.

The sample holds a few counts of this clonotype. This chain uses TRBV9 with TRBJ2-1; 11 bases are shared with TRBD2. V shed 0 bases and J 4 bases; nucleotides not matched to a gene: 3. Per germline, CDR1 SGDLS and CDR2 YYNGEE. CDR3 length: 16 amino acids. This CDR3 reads CASSVDLAGGYNEQFF. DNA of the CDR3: TGTGCCAGCAGCGTAGACCTAGCGGGAGGATACAATGAGCAGTTCTTC.

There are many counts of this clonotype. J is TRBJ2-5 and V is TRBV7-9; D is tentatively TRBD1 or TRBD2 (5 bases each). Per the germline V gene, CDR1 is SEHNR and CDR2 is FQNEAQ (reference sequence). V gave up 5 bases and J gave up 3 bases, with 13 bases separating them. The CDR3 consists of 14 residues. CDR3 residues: CASSVGTVKETQYF. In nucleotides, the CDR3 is TGTGCCAGCAGCGTCGGGACGGTTAAAGAGACCCAGTACTTC.

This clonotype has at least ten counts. The DNA of the CDR3 is TGCAGTGCTAGCGCCGGACTACCTAACAATGAGCAGTTCTTC. Its protein product is CSASAGLPNNEQFF. This chain connects TRBV20-1 to TRBJ2-1; weak D call: TRBD2 (6 bases). The CDR3 consists of 14 residues. Germline V gene data show CDR1 as DFQATT and CDR2 as SNEGSKA (reference sequence). V was shortened by 3 bases and J by 5 bases, with 14 bases between the two germline ends.

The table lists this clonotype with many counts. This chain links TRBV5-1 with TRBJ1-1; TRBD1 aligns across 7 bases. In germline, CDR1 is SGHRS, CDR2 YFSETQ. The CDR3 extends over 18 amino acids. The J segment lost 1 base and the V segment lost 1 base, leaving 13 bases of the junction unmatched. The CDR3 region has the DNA TGCGCCAGCAGCTTGCCCGACAGGGAATTGAGGGGGAACACTGAAGCTTTCTTT. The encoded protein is CASSLPDRELRGNTEAFF.